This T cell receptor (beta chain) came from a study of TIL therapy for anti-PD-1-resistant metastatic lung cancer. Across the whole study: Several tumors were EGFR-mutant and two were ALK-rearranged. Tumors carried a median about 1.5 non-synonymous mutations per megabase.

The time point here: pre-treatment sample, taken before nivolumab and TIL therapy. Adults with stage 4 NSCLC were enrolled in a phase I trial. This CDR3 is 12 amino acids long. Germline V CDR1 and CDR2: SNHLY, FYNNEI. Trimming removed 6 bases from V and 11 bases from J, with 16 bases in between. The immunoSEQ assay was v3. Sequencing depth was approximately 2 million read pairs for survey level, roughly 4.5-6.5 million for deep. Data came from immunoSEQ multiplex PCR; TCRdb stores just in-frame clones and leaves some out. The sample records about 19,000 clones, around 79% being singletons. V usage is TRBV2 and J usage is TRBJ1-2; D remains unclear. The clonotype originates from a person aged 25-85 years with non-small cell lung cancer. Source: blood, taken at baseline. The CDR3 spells CASRGVGSRYTF. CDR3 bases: TGTGCCAGCAGGGGAGTAGGATCGCGGTACACCTTC.